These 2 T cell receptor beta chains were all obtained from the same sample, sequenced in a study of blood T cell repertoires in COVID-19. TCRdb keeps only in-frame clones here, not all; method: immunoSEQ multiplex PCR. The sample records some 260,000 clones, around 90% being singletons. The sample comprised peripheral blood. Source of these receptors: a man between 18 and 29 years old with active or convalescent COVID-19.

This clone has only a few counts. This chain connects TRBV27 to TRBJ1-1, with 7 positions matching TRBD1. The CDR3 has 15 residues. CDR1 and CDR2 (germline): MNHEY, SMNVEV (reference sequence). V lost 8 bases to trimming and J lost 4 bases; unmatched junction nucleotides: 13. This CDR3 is CASRTLARGVTEAFF. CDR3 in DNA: TGTGCCAGCCGTACCCTAGCCAGGGGGGTCACTGAAGCTTTCTTT.

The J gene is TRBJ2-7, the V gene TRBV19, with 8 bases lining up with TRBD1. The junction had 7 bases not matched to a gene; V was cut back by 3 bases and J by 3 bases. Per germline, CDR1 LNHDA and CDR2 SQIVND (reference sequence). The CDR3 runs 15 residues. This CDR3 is CASSIRKTGVYEQYF. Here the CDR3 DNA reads TGTGCCAGTAGTATTCGGAAGACAGGGGTCTACGAGCAGTACTTC.